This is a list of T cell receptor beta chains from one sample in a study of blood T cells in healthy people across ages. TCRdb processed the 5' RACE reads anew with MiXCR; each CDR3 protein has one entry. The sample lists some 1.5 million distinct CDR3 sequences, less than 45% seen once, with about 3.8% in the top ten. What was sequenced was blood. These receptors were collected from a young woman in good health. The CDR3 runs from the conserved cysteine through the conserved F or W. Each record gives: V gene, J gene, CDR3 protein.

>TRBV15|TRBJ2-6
CATSRDVSGANVLTF
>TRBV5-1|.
CASSLGPSPDEQYF
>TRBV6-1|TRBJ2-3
CANGRGFTDTQYF
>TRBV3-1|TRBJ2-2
CASSQEVGWTGELFF
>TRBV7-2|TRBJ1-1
CASSLEGRLTEAFF
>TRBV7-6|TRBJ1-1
CASSRGPLQGEAFF
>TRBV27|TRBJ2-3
CANLSTDTQYF
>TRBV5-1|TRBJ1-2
CASSAFAGIDGYTF
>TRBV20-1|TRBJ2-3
CSAPLPGGGDTQYF
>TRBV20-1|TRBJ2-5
CSARTSGGIKQYF
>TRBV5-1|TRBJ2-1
CASSSRRAVHNEQFF
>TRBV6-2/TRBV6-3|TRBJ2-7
CASSKLRNEQYF
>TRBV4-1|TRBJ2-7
CASSQGGAGSYEQYF
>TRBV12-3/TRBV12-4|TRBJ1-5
CASSFKALLGQGLLNQPQHF
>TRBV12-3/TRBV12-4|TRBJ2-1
CASRLSVGQGYNEQFF
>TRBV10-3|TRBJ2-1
CAISESPGQVLNEQFF
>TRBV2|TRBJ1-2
CASSEPGYTF
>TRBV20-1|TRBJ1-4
CSARDLRSNEKLFF
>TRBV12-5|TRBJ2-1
CASGLSTEEQFF
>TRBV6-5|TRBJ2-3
CASSISGHLTDTQYF
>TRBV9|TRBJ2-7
CASSVEGRLEEAQYF
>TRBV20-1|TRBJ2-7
CSAPGPSLDEQYF
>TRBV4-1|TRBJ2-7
CASSLRDRASYEQYF
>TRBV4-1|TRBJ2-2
CASSPIAGRNTGELFF
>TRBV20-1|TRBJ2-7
CSAPVRGEQYF
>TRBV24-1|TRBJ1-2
CATSSSRLNYGYTF
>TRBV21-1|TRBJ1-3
CASSKDETAAGGNTIYF
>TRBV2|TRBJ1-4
CASSEQGSEEKLFF
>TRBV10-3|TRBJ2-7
CAISETGAGEQYF
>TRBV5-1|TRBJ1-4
CASSLAGVPKLFF
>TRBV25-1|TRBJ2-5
CASSEPGFETQYF
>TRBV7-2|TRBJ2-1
CASSLVVRGGNNEKFF
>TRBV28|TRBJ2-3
CASSLPTKSTDTQYF
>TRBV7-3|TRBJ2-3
CASSLVPSMDTQYF
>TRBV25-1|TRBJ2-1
CASSKGTSYNEQFF
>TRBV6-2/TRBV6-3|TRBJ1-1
CASRRSVGNTEAFF
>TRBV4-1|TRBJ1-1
CASSQKDGNTEAFF
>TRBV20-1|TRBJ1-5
CSATLGQNNQPQHF
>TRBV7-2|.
CASSAHQETQFF
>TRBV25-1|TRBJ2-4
CASSEKVVEGVAKNIQYF
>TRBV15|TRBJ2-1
CATSVGSREQFF
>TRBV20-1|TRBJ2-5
CSARDPGTSGETQYF
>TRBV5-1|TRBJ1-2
CASSFTGEYGYTF
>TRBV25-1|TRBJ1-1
CANRTGEGGTEAFF
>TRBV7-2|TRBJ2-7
CASSRTSGYEQYF
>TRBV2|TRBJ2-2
CASSATRGLGELFF
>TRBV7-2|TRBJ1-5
CASSLGGGKPQHF
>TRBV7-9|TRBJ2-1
CASSLISGKAYEQFF
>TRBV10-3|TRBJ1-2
CAISFWTGQDGYTF
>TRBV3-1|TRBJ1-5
CASGTGFNQPQHF
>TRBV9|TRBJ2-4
CASSVEVGGGNIQYF